This T cell receptor (beta chain) was sequenced in a study of blood T cells in healthy people across ages. The overall study: Template switching retrieved approximately one barcoded beta molecule for each two T cells.

As to this clonotype: Its antigen is as yet unknown.

The second PCR ran about 6 to 12 cycles with a sample-barcoded 5' primer and J-beta primers. TCRdb processed the 5' RACE reads anew with MiXCR; each CDR3 protein has one entry. The sample has 710,000 or so distinct CDR3 sequences, 22% seen once; the top ten hold about 22%. The sample, 9 to 10 milliliters of peripheral blood, was drawn from each donor. Study results and caveats: With age, beta diversity per million T cells declined roughly linearly, significantly by about 37. Long-lived donors had more naive CD4+ cells and higher diversity than aged donors.

The ends were cut back, 2 bases at V and 13 bases at J, with 24 bases in the middle. The CDR3 contains 17 residues. The sequencing input was blood. The chain carries TRBV12-3 or TRBV12-4 and TRBJ1-6; D not resolved. The sequence was obtained from a man in his 70s in good health. The CDR3 spells CASSLSATWGSLRPLHF. CDR3 sequence (DNA): TGTGCCAGCAGTTTAAGCGCCACGTGGGGTAGTCTTCGCCCCCTCCACTTT.